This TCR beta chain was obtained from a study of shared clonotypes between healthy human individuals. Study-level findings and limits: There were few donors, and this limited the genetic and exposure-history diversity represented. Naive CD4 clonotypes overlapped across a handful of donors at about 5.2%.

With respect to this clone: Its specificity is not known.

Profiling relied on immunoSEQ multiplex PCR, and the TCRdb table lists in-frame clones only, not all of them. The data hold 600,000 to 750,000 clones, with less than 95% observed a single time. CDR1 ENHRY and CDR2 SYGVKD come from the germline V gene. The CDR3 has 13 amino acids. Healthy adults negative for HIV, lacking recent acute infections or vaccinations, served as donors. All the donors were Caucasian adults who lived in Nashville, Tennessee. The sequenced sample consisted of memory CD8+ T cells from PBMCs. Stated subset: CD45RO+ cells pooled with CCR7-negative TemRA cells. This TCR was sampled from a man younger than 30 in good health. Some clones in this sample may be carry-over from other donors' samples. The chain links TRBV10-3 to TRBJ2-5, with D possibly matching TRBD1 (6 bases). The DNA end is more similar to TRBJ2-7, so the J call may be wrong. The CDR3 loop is CAVTGPPSYEQYF. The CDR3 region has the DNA TGTGCCGTCACAGGGCCCCCCTCCTACGAGCAGTACTTC.